One sample yielded the 26 T cell receptor beta chains listed below, sequenced in a study of cytomegalovirus exposure and HLA in healthy donors. Use of 60 Vbeta and 13 Jbeta primers characterized the PCR. Libraries were prepared by immunoSEQ multiplex PCR; TCRdb keeps only in-frame clonotypes and omits some of them. Of some 180,000 clones listed, less than 80% are singletons. The specimen sequenced was PBMCs. Receptors originate from a man aged 18 to 35 in good health and CMV-seronegative.

This rearrangement joins TRBV30 to TRBJ1-1; 7 bases agree with TRBD1. With 7 bases clipped from V and 3 bases from J, the junction kept 11 bases outside the gene matches. Germline values: CDR1 GTSNPN, CDR2 SVGIG (reference sequence). The CDR3 spans 14 residues. The CDR3, as DNA: TGTGCCTTCTTAAATCCACAGGGGTACACTGAAGCTTTCTTT. Translation gives CAFLNPQGYTEAFF.

The rearrangement links TRBV14 to TRBJ1-4; D is unresolved. V lost 2 bases to trimming and J lost 5 bases, with 12 bases between them. This CDR3 region has 15 residues. Per the germline V gene, CDR1 is SGHDN and CDR2 is FVKESK. As DNA, the CDR3 is TGTGCCAGCAGCCAAATGAGAGTCTTAAATGAAAAACTGTTTTTT. Amino acids: CASSQMRVLNEKLFF.

V and J are TRBV6-5 and TRBJ1-6; D remains ambiguous. The germline V gene has CDR1 MNHEY and CDR2 SVGAGI. Trimming cost V 5 bases and J 17 bases, with 19 bases left between them. This CDR3 is built from 13 residues. This chain's CDR3 is CASSQTLLGRVHF. The CDR3 DNA is TGTGCCAGCAGTCAAACCCTTCTAGGGAGGGTCCACTTT.

V usage is TRBV2 and J usage is TRBJ1-1, with TRBD1 matching over 7 bases. The junction had 16 bases not matched to a gene; V was cut back by 7 bases and J by 8 bases. This CDR3 comprises 15 residues. In germline, CDR1 is SNHLY, CDR2 FYNNEI. The CDR3 coding sequence is TGTGCCAGCACTCGAACATATCAAAGGGACAGCGAAGCTTTCTTT. Translating gives CASTRTYQRDSEAFF.

This clone has just a few counts. This sequence joins TRBV30 and TRBJ2-3, with 9 bases aligning to TRBD2. This CDR3 has 13 residues. The V gene's germline CDR1 is GTSNPN and CDR2 SVGIG (reference sequence). V was pared by 8 bases and J by 6 bases, with 9 bases of the junction left unmatched. The CDR3 sequence: CALGRGGRDTQYF. Here the CDR3 DNA reads TGTGCCCTAGGGCGGGGGGGGAGGGATACGCAGTATTTT.

The rearrangement uses TRBV19 and TRBJ2-1; D unclear. The CDR3 has 12 residues. The V gene's germline CDR1 is LNHDA and CDR2 SQIVND (reference sequence). V was shortened by 3 bases and J by 7 bases, with 7 bases between the two germline ends. This chain's CDR3 is CASSIRENEQFF. The DNA of the CDR3 is TGTGCCAGTAGTATCCGAGAGAATGAGCAGTTCTTC.

This rearrangement joins TRBV7-3 to TRBJ2-3, with 7 positions matching TRBD2. The CDR3 runs 13 residues. Germline V gene sequence: CDR1 SGHTA, CDR2 FQGTGA. J gave up 4 bases and V 5 bases, and 3 bases lay outside the gene matches. The CDR3 DNA is TGTGCCAGCAGCCGGACTAGATCAGATACGCAGTATTTT. Residues: CASSRTRSDTQYF. The full variable domain, completed using reference TRBV7-3 and TRBJ2-3, is GAGVSQTPSNKVTEKGKYVELRCDPISGHTALYWYRQSLGQGPEFLIYFQGTGAADDSGLPNDRFFAVRPEGSVSTLKIQRTERGDSAVYLCASSRTRSDTQYFGPGTRLTVL.

This chain joins TRBV15 and TRBJ2-5, with TRBD1 matching 7 bases. J gave up 1 base and V 6 bases, and 5 bases lay outside the gene matches. This CDR3 is 14 amino acids long. Germline assignment: CDR1 LNHNV and CDR2 YYDKDF (reference sequence). CDR3: CATSNTGVQETQYF. The CDR3 DNA reads TGTGCCACCAGTAACACAGGGGTCCAAGAGACCCAGTACTTC. The whole variable domain, filled in from reference TRBV15 and TRBJ2-5, reads DAMVIQNPRYQVTQFGKPVTLSCSQTLNHNVMYWYQQKSSQAPKLLFHYYDKDFNNEADTPDNFQSRRPNTSFCFLDIRSPGLGDTAMYLCATSNTGVQETQYFGPGTRLLVL.

The chain employs TRBV5-1 and TRBJ2-7, with TRBD2 as a possible D gene (6 bases). Per the germline V gene, CDR1 is SGHRS and CDR2 is YFSETQ. V gave up 0 bases and J gave up 4 bases, with 14 bases separating them. The CDR3 consists of 15 residues. The CDR3, as DNA: TGCGCCAGCAGCTTGGTGGCGGGACCACAATACGAGCAGTACTTC. This encodes CASSLVAGPQYEQYF.

This clone has only a few counts. V gene TRBV5-1 combines with J gene TRBJ2-7, with a weak D call TRBD1 (5 bases). Looked up from germline, CDR1 is SGHRS and CDR2 is YFSETQ. V was pared by 2 bases and J by 4 bases, with 10 bases between. This CDR3 has 13 amino acids. CDR3 loop: CASSFGRAYEQYF. Written as DNA, the CDR3 is TGCGCCAGCAGCTTTGGCAGGGCGTACGAGCAGTACTTC.

The rearrangement uses TRBV2 and TRBJ1-1; D not certain. The CDR3 is 13 residues long. In germline, CDR1 is SNHLY, CDR2 FYNNEI. The V end was cut by 6 bases, the J end by 4 bases, with 12 bases between. CDR3 coding DNA: TGTGCCAGCAGCCCGGGAGGGATCACTGAAGCTTTCTTT. It encodes CASSPGGITEAFF.

The chain recombines TRBV6-6 with TRBJ2-1; TRBD1 is a possible D gene (5 bases). Trimming shortened V by 7 bases and J by 6 bases, and 19 bases separated the two germline ends. This CDR3 is built from 15 residues. Per germline, CDR1 MNHNY and CDR2 SVGAGI (reference sequence). The CDR3 nucleotides read TGTGCCAGCACCCAAGGCCAGGGAAGGCCCAATGAGCAGTTCTTC. Protein: CASTQGQGRPNEQFF.

V gene TRBV28 combines with J gene TRBJ2-7; 9 nucleotides align to TRBD2. The J segment lost 2 bases and the V segment lost 8 bases, leaving 7 bases of the junction unmatched. Germline CDR1 MDHEN, CDR2 SYDVKM. This CDR3 is built from 14 residues. The CDR3 loop reads CASLHPSGAYEQYF. The CDR3 bases are TGTGCCAGCTTACATCCTAGCGGGGCCTACGAGCAGTACTTC.

The chain uses TRBV5-6 and TRBJ2-1; TRBD1 agrees at 8 bases. The CDR3 loop spans 14 amino acids. Per the germline V gene, CDR1 is SGHDT and CDR2 is YYEEEE. With 3 bases clipped from V and 6 bases from J, the junction kept 5 bases outside the gene matches. The CDR3 DNA follows: TGTGCCAGCAGCTCAGGGGGCGCCTTCAATGAGCAGTTCTTC. Translating it yields CASSSGGAFNEQFF.

This clone was observed a single time. The rearrangement uses TRBV5-1 and TRBJ2-5, with 15 positions matching TRBD2. The tail of the sequence fits TRBJ2-7 better, so the J call may be wrong. CDR1 and CDR2 (germline): SGHRS, YFSETQ. The CDR3 loop spans 17 amino acids. CDR3 sequence reads: CASSLAGLAGGRVEQYF. The CDR3 bases are TGCGCCAGCAGCTTGGCCGGACTAGCGGGGGGGCGGGTCGAGCAGTACTTC.

The rearrangement uses TRBV5-4 and TRBJ1-1; tentative D call: TRBD1 (6 bases). The CDR3 covers 14 residues. Germline CDR1 and CDR2: SGHNT and YYREEE (reference sequence). The V end was cut by 0 bases, the J end by 6 bases, with 12 bases between. CDR3 DNA: TGTGCCAGCAGCTTGGCCAGGGGTGGGGCTGAAGCTTTCTTT. Its translation is CASSLARGGAEAFF.

This clone appeared a few times. The rearrangement links TRBV2 to TRBJ2-7; 7 bases are a match to TRBD1. The CDR3 spans 14 residues. Per the germline V gene, CDR1 is SNHLY and CDR2 is FYNNEI. V lost 8 bases and J lost 2; bases outside the gene matches: 9. CDR3 sequence reads: CASLWDSRTYEQYF. The CDR3 DNA sequence: TGTGCCAGCCTATGGGACAGCCGCACCTACGAGCAGTACTTC.

In this sample, this clone turned up a few times. The gene calls are TRBV7-3 and TRBJ1-1; a weak D match, TRBD1 (6 bases). V gave up 4 bases and J gave up 1 base, with 7 bases separating them. Per the germline V gene, CDR1 is SGHTA and CDR2 is FQGTGA. The CDR3 totals 13 residues. This CDR3 is CASSSTGNTEAFF. CDR3 sequence (DNA): TGTGCCAGCAGCTCGACAGGGAACACTGAAGCTTTCTTT.

The gene calls are TRBV5-4 and TRBJ2-1; maybe TRBD2 (6 bases). The germline gives CDR1 SGHNT, CDR2 YYREEE (reference sequence). The CDR3 has 14 residues. The V gene lost 0 bases and the J gene lost 3 bases, with 7 bases spanning the gap. CDR3 coding DNA: TGTGCCAGCAGCTTGGGGACTAACTACAATGAGCAGTTCTTC. It codes for CASSLGTNYNEQFF.

This chain connects TRBV23-1 to TRBJ2-1; D uncertain. TRBV23-1 is an ORF for which the function is uncertain. The CDR3 runs 11 residues. V was pared by 1 base and J by 12 bases, with 7 bases between. CDR3 loop: CASSQLIPQFF. CDR3 DNA sequence: TGCGCCAGCAGTCAATTAATCCCGCAGTTCTTC.

The chain employs TRBV7-9 and TRBJ1-5, with D perhaps matching TRBD1 (6 bases). Trimming stripped 8 bases from V and 0 bases from J, with 11 bases between. This CDR3 is 14 amino acids long. Germline V CDR1 and CDR2: SEHNR, FQNEAQ (reference sequence). This CDR3 is CASSQGGSNQPQHF. The CDR3 DNA is TGTGCCAGCTCCCAAGGGGGTAGCAATCAGCCCCAGCATTTT.

The sample holds one count of this clone. V and J are TRBV4-1 and TRBJ1-5, with TRBD1 identical over 8 bases. V gave up 2 bases and J gave up 4 bases; unmatched junction bases: 4. CDR3 length equals 15 residues. Looked up from germline, CDR1 is MGHRA and CDR2 is YSYEKL. The CDR3, as DNA: TGCGCCAGCAGCCAACTGGACAGGGTTAATCAGCCCCAGCATTTT. Translation gives CASSQLDRVNQPQHF.

The chain uses TRBV5-6 and TRBJ2-1, with TRBD1 as a possible D gene (6 bases). Trimming shortened V by 2 bases and J by 7 bases, and 7 bases separated the two germline ends. The germline CDR1 and CDR2 sequences are SGHDT and YYEEEE. The CDR3 is 12 amino acids. DNA for the CDR3: TGTGCCAGCAGCTTTACAGGGAATGAGCAGTTCTTC. Translation: CASSFTGNEQFF.

The chain couples TRBV30 to TRBJ2-2; D perhaps matches TRBD2 (6 bases). This CDR3 spans 13 amino acids. Trimming took off 1 base at V and 6 bases at J, with 9 bases between the two ends. Germline CDR1 reads GTSNPN; CDR2 reads SVGIG (reference sequence). The CDR3 DNA reads as TGTGCCTGGAGTGCCACTAGCCCCGGGGAGCTGTTTTTT. Amino acids: CAWSATSPGELFF.

The table lists this clone with a few counts. V and J are TRBV28 and TRBJ2-7; maybe TRBD2 (6 bases). V was pared by 4 bases and J by 7 bases, with 11 bases between. This CDR3 contains 12 residues. Germline CDR1 is MDHEN and CDR2 is SYDVKM. The chain's CDR3 is CASSSRGREQYF. For the CDR3, the DNA is TGTGCCAGCAGTTCCAGAGGGAGGGAGCAGTACTTC.

J is TRBJ2-5 and V is TRBV5-6, with D tentatively TRBD2 (6 bases). There are 16 residues in the CDR3. V was trimmed by 0 bases and J by 1 base, leaving 13 bases between them. Germline V gene lookup returns CDR1 SGHDT and CDR2 YYEEEE. CDR3 sequence reads: CASSLARRATQETQYF. Here the CDR3 DNA reads TGTGCCAGCAGCTTGGCGCGGAGGGCTACCCAAGAGACCCAGTACTTC.